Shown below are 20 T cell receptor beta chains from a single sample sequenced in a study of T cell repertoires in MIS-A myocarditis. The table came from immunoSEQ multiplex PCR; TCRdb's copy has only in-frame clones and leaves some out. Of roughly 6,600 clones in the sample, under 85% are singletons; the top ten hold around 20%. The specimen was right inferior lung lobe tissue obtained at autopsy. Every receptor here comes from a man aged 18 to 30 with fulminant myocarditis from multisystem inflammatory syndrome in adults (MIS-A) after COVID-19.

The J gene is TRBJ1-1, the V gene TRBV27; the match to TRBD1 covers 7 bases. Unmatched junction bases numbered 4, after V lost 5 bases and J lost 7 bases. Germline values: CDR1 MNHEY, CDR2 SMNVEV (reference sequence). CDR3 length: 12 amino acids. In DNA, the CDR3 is TGTGCCAGCAGTCCCGGGACAGATGAAGCTTTCTTT. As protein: CASSPGTDEAFF.

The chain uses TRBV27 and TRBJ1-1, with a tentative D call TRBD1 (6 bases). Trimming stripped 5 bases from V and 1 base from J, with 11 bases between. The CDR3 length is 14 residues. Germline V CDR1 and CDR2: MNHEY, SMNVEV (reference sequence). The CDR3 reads CASSQDRRNTEAFF. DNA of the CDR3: TGTGCCAGCAGTCAAGACAGGAGGAACACTGAAGCTTTCTTT.

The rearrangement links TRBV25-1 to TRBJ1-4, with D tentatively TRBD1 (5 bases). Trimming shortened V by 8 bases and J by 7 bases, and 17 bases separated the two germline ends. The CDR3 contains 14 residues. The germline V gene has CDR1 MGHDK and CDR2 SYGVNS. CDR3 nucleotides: TGTGCCAGCGTGCAGCAGGGCCTGGTTGAAAAACTGTTTTTT. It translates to CASVQQGLVEKLFF.

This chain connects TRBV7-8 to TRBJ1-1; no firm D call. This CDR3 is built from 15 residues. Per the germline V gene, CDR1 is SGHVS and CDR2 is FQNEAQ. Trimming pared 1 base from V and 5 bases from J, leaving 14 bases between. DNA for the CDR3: TGTGCCAGCAGCTTAGTCGGGTCCGCTGGGACTGAAGCTTTCTTT. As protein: CASSLVGSAGTEAFF.

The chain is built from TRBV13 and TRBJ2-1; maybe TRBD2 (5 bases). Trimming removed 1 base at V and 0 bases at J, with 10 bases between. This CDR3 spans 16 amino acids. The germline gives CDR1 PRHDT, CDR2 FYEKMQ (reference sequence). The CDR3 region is CASSLVVGSSYNEQFF. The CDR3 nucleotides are TGTGCCAGCAGCTTAGTTGTGGGGAGCTCCTACAATGAGCAGTTCTTC.

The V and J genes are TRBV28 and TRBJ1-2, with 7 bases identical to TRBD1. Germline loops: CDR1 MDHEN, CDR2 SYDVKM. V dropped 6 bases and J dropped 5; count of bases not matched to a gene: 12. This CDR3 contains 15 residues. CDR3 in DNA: TGTGCCAGCAGGCCTCGACAGGGAGAGACTTATGGCTACACCTTC. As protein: CASRPRQGETYGYTF.

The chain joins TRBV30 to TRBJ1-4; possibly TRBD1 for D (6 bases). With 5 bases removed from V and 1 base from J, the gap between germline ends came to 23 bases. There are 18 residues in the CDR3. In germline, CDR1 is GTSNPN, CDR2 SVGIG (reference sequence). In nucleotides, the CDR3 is TGTGCCTGGGCTAGGGGGGAAACAGGCCACAAAACTAATGAAAAACTGTTTTTT. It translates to CAWARGETGHKTNEKLFF.

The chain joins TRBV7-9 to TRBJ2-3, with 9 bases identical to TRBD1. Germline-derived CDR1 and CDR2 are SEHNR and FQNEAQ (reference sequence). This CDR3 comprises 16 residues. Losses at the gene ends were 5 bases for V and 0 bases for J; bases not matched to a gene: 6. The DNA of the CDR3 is TGTGCCAGCAGCACCCTAACAGGGGGCAGCACAGATACGCAGTATTTT. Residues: CASSTLTGGSTDTQYF.

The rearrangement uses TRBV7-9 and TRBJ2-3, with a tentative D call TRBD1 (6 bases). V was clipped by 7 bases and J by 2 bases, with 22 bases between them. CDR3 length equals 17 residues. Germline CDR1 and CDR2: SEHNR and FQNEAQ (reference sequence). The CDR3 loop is CASTPLGQGSVTDTQYF. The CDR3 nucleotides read TGTGCCAGCACCCCCTTGGGGCAGGGGTCAGTCACAGATACGCAGTATTTT.

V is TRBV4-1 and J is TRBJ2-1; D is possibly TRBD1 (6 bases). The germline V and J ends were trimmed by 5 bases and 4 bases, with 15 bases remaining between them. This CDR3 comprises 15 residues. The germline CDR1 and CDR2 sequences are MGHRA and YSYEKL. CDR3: CASSDRTEVYNEQFF. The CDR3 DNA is TGCGCCAGCAGCGATCGGACAGAGGTATACAATGAGCAGTTCTTC.

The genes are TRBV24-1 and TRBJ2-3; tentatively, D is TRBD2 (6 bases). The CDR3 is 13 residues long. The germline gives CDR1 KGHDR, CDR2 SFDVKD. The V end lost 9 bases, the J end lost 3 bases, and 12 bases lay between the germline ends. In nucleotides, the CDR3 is TGTGCCACCGGGGAGGAGAAGACAGATACGCAGTATTTT. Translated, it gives CATGEEKTDTQYF.

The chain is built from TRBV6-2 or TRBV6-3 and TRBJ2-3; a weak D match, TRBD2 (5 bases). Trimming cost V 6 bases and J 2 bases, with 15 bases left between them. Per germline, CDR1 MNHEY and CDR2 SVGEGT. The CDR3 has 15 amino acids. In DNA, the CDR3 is TGTGCCAGCAGCCAAAGCGTGGGAGCCACAGATACGCAGTATTTT. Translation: CASSQSVGATDTQYF.

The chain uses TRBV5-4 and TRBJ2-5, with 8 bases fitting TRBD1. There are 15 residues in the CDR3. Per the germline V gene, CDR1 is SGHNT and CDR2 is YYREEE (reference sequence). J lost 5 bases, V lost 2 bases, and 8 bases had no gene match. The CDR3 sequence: CASSLQQGVGETQYF. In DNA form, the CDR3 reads TGTGCCAGCAGCTTACAACAGGGGGTCGGGGAGACCCAGTACTTC.

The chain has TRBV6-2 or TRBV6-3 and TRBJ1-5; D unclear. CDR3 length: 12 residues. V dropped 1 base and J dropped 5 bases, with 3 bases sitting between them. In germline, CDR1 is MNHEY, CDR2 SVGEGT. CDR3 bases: TGTGCCAGCAGTTACTTCGATCAGCCCCAGCATTTT. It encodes CASSYFDQPQHF.

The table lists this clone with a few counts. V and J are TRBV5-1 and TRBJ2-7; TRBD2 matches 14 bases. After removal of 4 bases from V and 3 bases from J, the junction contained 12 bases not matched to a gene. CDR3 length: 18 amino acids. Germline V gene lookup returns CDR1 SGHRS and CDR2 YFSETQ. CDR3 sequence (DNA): TGCGCCAGCAGCCTATGGACTAGCGGGGGGACGGTGATCTACGAGCAGTACTTC. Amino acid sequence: CASSLWTSGGTVIYEQYF.

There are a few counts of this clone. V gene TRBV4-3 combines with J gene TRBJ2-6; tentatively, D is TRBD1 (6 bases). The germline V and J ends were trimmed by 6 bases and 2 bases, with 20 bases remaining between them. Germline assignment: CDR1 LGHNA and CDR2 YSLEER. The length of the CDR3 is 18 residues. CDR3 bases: TGCGCCAGCAGGGATGCTGTACAGGGTTCCACTGGGGCCAACGTCCTGACTTTC. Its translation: CASRDAVQGSTGANVLTF.

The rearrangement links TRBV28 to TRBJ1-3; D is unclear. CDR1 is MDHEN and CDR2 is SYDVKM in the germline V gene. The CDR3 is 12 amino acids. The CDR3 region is CVIRGSGNTIYF. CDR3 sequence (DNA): TGTGTCATACGCGGCTCTGGAAACACCATATATTTT.

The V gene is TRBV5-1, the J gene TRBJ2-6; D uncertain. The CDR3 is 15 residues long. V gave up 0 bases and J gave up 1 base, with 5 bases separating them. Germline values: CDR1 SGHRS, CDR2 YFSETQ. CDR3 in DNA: TGCGCCAGCAGCTTGGTCGGTTCTGGGGCCAACGTCCTGACTTTC. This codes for CASSLVGSGANVLTF. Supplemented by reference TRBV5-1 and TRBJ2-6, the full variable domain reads KAGVTQTPRYLIKTRGQQVTLSCSPISGHRSVSWYQQTPGQGLQFLFEYFSETQRNKGNFPGRFSGRQFSNSRSEMNVSTLELGDSALYLCASSLVGSGANVLTFGAGSRLTVL.

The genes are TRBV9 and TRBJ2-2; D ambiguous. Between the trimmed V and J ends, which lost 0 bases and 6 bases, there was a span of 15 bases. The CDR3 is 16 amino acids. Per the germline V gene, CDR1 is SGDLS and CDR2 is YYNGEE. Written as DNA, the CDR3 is TGTGCCAGCAGCGTAGAGTCTAGTTTGTTCGCCGGGGAGCTGTTTTTT. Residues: CASSVESSLFAGELFF.

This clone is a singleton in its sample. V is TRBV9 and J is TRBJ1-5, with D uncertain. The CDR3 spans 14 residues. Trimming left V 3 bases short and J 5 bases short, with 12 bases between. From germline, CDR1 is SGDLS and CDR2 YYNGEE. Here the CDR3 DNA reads TGTGCCAGCAGCGCTACTCAGGACTATCAGCCCCAGCATTTT. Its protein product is CASSATQDYQPQHF.